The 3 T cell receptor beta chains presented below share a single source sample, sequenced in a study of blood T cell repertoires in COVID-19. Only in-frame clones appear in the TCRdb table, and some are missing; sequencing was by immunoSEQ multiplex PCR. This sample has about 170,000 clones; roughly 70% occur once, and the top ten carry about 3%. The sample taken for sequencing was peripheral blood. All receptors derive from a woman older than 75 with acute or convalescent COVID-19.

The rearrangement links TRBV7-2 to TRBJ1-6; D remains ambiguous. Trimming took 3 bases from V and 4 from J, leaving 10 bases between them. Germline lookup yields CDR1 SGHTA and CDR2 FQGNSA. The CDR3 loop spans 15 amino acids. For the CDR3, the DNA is TGTGCCAGCAGCTTCGAGGGTCTATATAATTCACCCCTCCACTTT. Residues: CASSFEGLYNSPLHF.

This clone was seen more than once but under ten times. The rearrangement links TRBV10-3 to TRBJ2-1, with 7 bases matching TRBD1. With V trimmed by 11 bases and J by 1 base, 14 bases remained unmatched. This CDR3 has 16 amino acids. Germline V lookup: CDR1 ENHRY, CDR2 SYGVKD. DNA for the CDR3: TGTGCCGTCCTGGGAGAGGGGACAGCGTCCTACAATGAGCAGTTCTTC. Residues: CAVLGEGTASYNEQFF.

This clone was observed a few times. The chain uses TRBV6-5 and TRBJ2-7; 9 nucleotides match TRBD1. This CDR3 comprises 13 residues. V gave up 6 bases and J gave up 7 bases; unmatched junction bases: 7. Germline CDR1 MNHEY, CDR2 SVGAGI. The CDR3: CASRPGQGWEQYF. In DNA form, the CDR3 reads TGTGCCAGCAGGCCGGGACAGGGCTGGGAGCAGTACTTC.